This T cell receptor (beta chain) was documented in a study of PD-1 blockade in classical Hodgkin lymphoma. Overall study results and limits: Newly diagnosed patients reportedly had lower baseline TCR diversity than healthy donors. Diversity similar to that of newly diagnosed patients was seen at baseline in complete responders. The causes of the repertoire differences, possibly disease activity or prior therapy, remain undefined.

Patients all relapsed after autologous stem cell transplantation, and there was variation in brentuximab vedotin exposure. Points on this clone: The antigen remains undetermined.

The germline V gene encodes CDR1 LGHNA and CDR2 YSLEER. The CDR3 sequence is 19 residues long. V gave up 2 bases and J gave up 8 bases; unmatched junction bases: 16. Assay used: immunoSEQ multiplex PCR; TCRdb lists only in-frame clones, some missing. The sample includes 20,000 to 30,000 clones, 82% of them seen just once. V usage is TRBV4-3 and J usage is TRBJ1-6, with 9 nucleotides matching TRBD1. Specimen: peripheral blood mononuclear cells (PBMCs), collected before the second cycle of nivolumab. The TCR sequence derives from a human donor with classical Hodgkin lymphoma. This CDR3 reads CASSQPPAATGGPHSPLHF. DNA of the CDR3: TGCGCCAGCAGCCAACCCCCCGCGGCAACAGGGGGCCCCCATTCACCCCTCCACTTT.